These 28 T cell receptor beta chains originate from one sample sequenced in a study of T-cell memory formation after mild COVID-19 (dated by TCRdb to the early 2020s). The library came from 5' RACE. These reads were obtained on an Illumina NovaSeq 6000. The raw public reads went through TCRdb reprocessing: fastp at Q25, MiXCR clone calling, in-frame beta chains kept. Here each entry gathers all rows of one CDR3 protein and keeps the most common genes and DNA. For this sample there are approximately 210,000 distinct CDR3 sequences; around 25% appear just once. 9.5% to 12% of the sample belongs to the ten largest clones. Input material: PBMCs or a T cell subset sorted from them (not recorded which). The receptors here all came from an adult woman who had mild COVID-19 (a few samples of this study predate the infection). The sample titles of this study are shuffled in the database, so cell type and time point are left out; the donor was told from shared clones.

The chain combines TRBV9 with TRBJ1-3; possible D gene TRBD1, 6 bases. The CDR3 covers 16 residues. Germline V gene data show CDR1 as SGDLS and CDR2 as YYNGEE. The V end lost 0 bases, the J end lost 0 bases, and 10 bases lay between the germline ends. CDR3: CASSVEGGNSGNTIYF. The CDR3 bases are TGTGCCAGCAGCGTAGAGGGGGGGAACTCTGGAAACACCATATATTTT. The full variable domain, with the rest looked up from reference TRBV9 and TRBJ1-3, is DSGVTQTPKHLITATGQRVTLRCSPRSGDLSVYWYQQSLDQGLQFLIQYYNGEERAKGNILERFSAQQFPDLHSELNLSSLELGDSALYFCASSVEGGNSGNTIYFGEGSWLTVV.

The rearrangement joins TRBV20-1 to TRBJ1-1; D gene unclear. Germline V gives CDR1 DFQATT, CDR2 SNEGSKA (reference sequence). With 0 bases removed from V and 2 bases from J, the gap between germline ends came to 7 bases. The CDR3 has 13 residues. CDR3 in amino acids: CSARDLVNTEAFF. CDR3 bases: TGCAGTGCTAGAGATCTGGTTAACACTGAAGCTTTCTTT.

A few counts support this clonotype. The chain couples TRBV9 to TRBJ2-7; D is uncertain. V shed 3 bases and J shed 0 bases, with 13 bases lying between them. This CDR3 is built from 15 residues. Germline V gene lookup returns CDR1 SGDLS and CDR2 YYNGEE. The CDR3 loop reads CASSAGETPSYEQYF. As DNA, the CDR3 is TGTGCCAGCAGCGCGGGTGAGACGCCCTCCTACGAGCAGTACTTC.

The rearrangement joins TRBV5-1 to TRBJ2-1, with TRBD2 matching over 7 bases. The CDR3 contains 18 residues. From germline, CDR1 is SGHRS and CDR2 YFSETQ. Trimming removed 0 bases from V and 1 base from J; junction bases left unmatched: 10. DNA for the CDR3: TGCGCCAGCAGCTTGGCTGGGGCGGGGGTCGTGTCCTACAATGAGCAGTTCTTC. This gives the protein CASSLAGAGVVSYNEQFF. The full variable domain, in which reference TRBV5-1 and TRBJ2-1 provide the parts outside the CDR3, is KAGVTQTPRYLIKTRGQQVTLSCSPISGHRSVSWYQQTPGQGLQFLFEYFSETQRNKGNFPGRFSGRQFSNSRSEMNVSTLELGDSALYLCASSLAGAGVVSYNEQFFGPGTRLTVL.

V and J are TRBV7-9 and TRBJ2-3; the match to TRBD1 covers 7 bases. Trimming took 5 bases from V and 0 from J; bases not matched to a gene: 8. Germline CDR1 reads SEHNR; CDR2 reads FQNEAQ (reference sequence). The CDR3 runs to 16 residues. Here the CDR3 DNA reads TGTGCCAGCAGCCCCCCGACAGGGCTGAGCACAGATACGCAGTATTTT. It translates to CASSPPTGLSTDTQYF.

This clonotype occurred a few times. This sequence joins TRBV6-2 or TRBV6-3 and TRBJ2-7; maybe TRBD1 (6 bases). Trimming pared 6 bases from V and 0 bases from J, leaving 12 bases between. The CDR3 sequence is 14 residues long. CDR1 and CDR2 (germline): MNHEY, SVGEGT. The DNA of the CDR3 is TGTGCCAGCAGGGGGGCCCTGAGCTCCTACGAGCAGTACTTC. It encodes CASRGALSSYEQYF.

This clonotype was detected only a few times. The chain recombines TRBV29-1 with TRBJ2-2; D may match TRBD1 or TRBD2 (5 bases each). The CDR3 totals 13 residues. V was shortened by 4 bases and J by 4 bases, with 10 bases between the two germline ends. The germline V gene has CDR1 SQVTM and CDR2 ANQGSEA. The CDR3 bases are TGCAGCGTTGGTGGGACGGTCACCGGGGAGCTGTTTTTT. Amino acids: CSVGGTVTGELFF.

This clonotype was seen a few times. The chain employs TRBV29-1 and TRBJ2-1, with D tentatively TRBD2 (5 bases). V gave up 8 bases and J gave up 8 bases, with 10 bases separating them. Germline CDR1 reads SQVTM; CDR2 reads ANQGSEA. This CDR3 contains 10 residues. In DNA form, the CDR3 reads TGCAGCTCAGGAGGCGATGAGCAGTTCTTC. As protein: CSSGGDEQFF.

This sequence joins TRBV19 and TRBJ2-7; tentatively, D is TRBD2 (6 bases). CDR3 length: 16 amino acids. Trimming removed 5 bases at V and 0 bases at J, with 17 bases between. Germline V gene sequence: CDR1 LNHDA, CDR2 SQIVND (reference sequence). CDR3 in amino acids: CASSSRTGGSSYEQYF. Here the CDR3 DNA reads TGTGCCAGTAGTTCCAGGACTGGAGGGAGCTCCTACGAGCAGTACTTC.

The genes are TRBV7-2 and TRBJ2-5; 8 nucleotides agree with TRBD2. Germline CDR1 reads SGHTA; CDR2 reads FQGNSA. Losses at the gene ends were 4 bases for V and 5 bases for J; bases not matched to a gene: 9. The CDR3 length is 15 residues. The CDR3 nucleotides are TGTGCCAGCAGCTCCCGGGGGGGAGTGCGGGAGACCCAGTACTTC. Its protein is CASSSRGGVRETQYF.

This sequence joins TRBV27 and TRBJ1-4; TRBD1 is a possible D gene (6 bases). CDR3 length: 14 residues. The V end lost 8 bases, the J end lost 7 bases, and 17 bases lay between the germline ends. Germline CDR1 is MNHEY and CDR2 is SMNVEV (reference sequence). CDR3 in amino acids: CASGEAGASEKLFF. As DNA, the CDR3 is TGTGCCAGCGGGGAGGCAGGGGCATCTGAAAAACTGTTTTTT.

The CDR3 DNA reads TGTGCCAGCAGTTTAAGACAGGGGGCCCACAATGAGCAGTTCTTC. Protein sequence: CASSLRQGAHNEQFF. The chain recombines TRBV12-3 or TRBV12-4 with TRBJ2-1; TRBD1 agrees at 10 bases. The CDR3 covers 15 residues. J gave up 5 bases and V 2 bases, and 3 bases lay outside the gene matches.

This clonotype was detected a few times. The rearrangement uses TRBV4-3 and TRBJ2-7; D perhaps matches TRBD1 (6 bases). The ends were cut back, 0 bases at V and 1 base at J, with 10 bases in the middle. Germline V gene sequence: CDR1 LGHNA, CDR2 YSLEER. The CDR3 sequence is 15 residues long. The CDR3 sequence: CASSQDRTESYEQYF. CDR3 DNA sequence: TGCGCCAGCAGCCAAGATCGGACAGAGTCCTACGAGCAGTACTTC.

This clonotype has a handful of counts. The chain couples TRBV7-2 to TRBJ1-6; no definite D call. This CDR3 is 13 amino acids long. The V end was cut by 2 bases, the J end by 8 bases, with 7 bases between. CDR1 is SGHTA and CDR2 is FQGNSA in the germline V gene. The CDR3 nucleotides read TGTGCCAGCAGCTTATTGACGGATTCACCCCTCCACTTT. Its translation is CASSLLTDSPLHF.

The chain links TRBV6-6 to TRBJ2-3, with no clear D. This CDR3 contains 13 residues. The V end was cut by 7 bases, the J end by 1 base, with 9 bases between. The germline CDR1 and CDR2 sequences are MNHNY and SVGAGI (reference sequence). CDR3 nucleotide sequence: TGTGCCAGCACGGGTGACGGCACAGATACGCAGTATTTT. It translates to CASTGDGTDTQYF.

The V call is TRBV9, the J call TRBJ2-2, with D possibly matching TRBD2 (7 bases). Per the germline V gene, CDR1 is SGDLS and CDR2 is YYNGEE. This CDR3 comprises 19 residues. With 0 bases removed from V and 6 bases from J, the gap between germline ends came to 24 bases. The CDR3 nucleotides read TGTGCCAGCAGCGTAGTCGACCGGGGGCGGGGGACTCCCCCCGGGGAGCTGTTTTTT. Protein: CASSVVDRGRGTPPGELFF.

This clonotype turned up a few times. CDR3 DNA: TGCGCCAGCAGCCAAGCCCTACTAGCGGGGGCAACCTACAATGAGCAGTTCTTC. This codes for CASSQALLAGATYNEQFF. The chain links TRBV4-1 to TRBJ2-1, with 11 bases that match TRBD2. The CDR3 loop spans 18 amino acids. With V trimmed by 1 base and J by 2 bases, 7 bases remained unmatched. Germline CDR1 is MGHRA and CDR2 is YSYEKL.

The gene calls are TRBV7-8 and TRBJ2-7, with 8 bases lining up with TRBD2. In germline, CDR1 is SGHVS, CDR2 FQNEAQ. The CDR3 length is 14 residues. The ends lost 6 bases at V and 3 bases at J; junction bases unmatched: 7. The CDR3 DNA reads TGTGCCAGCAGTTTTAGCGGGGATTACTACGAGCAGTACTTC. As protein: CASSFSGDYYEQYF. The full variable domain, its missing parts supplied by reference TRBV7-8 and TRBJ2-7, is GAGVSQSPRYKVAKRGQDVALRCDPISGHVSLFWYQQALGQGPEFLTYFQNEAQLDKSGLPSDRFFAERPEGSVSTLKIQRTQQEDSAVYLCASSFSGDYYEQYFGPGTRLTVT.

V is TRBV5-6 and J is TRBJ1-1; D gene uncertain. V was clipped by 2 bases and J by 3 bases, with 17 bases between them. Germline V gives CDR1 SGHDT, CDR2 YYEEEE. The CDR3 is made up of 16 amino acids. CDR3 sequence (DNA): TGTGCCAGCAGCTTAGCAACCCTAATCTGGGACACTGAAGCTTTCTTT. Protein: CASSLATLIWDTEAFF.

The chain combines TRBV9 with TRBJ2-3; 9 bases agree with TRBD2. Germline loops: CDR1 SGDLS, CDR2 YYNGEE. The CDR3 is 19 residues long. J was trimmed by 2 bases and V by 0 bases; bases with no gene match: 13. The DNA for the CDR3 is TGTGCCAGCAGCGTAGCCTCATCTGGGGCGGGAGGGCACACAGATACGCAGTATTTT. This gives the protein CASSVASSGAGGHTDTQYF.

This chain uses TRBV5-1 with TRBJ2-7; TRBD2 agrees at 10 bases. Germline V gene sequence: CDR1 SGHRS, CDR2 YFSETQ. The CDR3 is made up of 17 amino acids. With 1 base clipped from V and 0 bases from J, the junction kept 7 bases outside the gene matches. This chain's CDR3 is CASSLSLAGDFSYEQYF. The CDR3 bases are TGCGCCAGCAGCTTGAGTCTAGCGGGGGATTTCTCCTACGAGCAGTACTTC.

In DNA, the CDR3 is TGTGCCAGCAGTTACTCCGTACAGTTCCACGAGCAGTACTTC. The encoded protein is CASSYSVQFHEQYF. V usage is TRBV6-5 and J usage is TRBJ2-7; D gene uncertain. The V gene's germline CDR1 is MNHEY and CDR2 SVGAGI. The CDR3 has 14 residues. V gave up 0 bases and J gave up 5 bases, with 11 bases separating them.

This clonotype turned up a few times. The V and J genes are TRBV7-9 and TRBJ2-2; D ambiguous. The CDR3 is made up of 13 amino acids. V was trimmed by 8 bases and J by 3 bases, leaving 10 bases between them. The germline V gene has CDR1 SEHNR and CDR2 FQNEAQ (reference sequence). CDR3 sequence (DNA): TGTGCCAGCCGGCTTGTGGACACCGGGGAGCTGTTTTTT. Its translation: CASRLVDTGELFF.

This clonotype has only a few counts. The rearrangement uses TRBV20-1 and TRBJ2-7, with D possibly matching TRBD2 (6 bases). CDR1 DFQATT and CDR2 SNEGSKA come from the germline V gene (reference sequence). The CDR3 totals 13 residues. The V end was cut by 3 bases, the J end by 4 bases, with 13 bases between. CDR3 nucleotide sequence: TGCAGTGCTAGGGGCGGGATTTTATACGAGCAGTACTTC. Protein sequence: CSARGGILYEQYF.

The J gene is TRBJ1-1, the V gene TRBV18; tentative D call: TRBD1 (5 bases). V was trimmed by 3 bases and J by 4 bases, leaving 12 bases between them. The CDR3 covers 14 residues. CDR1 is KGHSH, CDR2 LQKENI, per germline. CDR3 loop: CASSPPPGTTEAFF. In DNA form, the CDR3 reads TGTGCCAGCTCACCCCCGCCGGGGACCACTGAAGCTTTCTTT.

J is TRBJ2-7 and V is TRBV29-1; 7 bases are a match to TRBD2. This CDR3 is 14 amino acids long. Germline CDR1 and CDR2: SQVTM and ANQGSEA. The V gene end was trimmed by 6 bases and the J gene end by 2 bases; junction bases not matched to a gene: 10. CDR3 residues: CSVSAGPGTYEQYF. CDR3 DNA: TGCAGCGTGTCAGCGGGACCCGGAACCTACGAGCAGTACTTC.

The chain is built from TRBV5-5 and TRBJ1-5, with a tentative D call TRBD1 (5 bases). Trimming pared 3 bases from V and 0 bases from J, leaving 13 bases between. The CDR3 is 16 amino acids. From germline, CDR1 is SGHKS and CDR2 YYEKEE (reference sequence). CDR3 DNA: TGTGCCAGCAGCTCGCAGGGTCCCTTTAGCAATCAGCCCCAGCATTTT. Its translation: CASSSQGPFSNQPQHF. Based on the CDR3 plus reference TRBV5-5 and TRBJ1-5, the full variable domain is DAGVTQSPTHLIKTRGQQVTLRCSPISGHKSVSWYQQVLGQGPQFIFQYYEKEERGRGNFPDRFSARQFPNYSSELNVNALLLGDSALYLCASSSQGPFSNQPQHFGDGTRLSIL.

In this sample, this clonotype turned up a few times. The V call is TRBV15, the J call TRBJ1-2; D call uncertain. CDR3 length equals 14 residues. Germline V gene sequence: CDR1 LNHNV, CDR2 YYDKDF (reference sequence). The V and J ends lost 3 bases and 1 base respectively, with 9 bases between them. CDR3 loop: CATSSREHNYGYTF. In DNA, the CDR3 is TGTGCCACCAGCAGCCGGGAGCATAACTATGGCTACACCTTC.